This T cell receptor (beta chain) was documented in a study of neoadjuvant nivolumab and ipilimumab in lung cancer. The data were produced by immunoSEQ multiplex PCR, yet TCRdb's version contains in-frame clones alone and is incomplete. The repertoire holds some 20,000 clones, 79% seen once, with 9% in the top ten. This clonotype originated in an adult with non-small cell lung cancer. This specimen consisted of tumor tissue, obtained after neoadjuvant nivolumab, alone or with ipilimumab, at or shortly before surgery.

For the CDR3, the DNA is TGTGCCAGCAGCCCGGAAGGGGCCCCTAATTCACCCCTCCACTTT. Amino acids: CASSPEGAPNSPLHF. This chain links TRBV5-8 with TRBJ1-6, with D perhaps matching TRBD1 (5 bases). Germline loops: CDR1 SGHTS, CDR2 YDEGEE. This CDR3 is built from 15 residues. V lost 4 bases, J lost 6 bases, and 14 bases lay in between.